Below, 18 T cell receptor beta chains from the same sample are listed, as sequenced in a study of control samples from healthy donors and cancer patients. Here immunoSEQ multiplex PCR was the method, and the copy in TCRdb shows in-frame clones only, minus some. The sample lists 90,000 to 100,000 clones, around 90% seen once, with approximately 15% in the top ten. The sequenced sample was blood. The receptors derive from an older woman in good health.

The chain joins TRBV5-1 to TRBJ1-1, with TRBD1 as a possible D gene (6 bases). The CDR3 is made up of 14 amino acids. Germline CDR1 SGHRS, CDR2 YFSETQ. V dropped 3 bases and J dropped 4 bases, with 13 bases sitting between them. The CDR3 is CASSYTQGSTEAFF. CDR3 nucleotides: TGCGCCAGCAGCTATACACAGGGTTCCACTGAAGCTTTCTTT. The complete variable domain, with remaining parts taken from reference TRBV5-1 and TRBJ1-1, reads KAGVTQTPRYLIKTRGQQVTLSCSPISGHRSVSWYQQTPGQGLQFLFEYFSETQRNKGNFPGRFSGRQFSNSRSEMNVSTLELGDSALYLCASSYTQGSTEAFFGQGTRLTVV.

The genes are TRBV12-3 or TRBV12-4 and TRBJ1-1; tentative D call: TRBD1 (5 bases). Trimming pared 6 bases from V and 3 bases from J, leaving 11 bases between. This CDR3 region has 13 residues. The CDR3 DNA is TGTGCCAGCAGCCCGGGGACGGACACTGAAGCTTTCTTT. This translates into CASSPGTDTEAFF.

V and J are TRBV5-1 and TRBJ2-3; D ambiguous. The germline gives CDR1 SGHRS, CDR2 YFSETQ. CDR3 size: 12 residues. Trimming took 4 bases from V and 4 from J, leaving 7 bases between them. The DNA for the CDR3 is TGCGCCAGCAGCCCCACCGCAGATACGCAGTATTTT. Its translation: CASSPTADTQYF.

This chain uses TRBV11-2 with TRBJ1-2; no clear D. CDR1 SGHAT and CDR2 FQNNGV come from the germline V gene. CDR3 length: 13 amino acids. V was clipped by 5 bases and J by 6 bases, with 13 bases between them. The CDR3, as DNA: TGTGCCAGCAGCACATTTCTCGCAAATGGCTACACCTTC. Translating it yields CASSTFLANGYTF.

V is TRBV28 and J is TRBJ2-3, with D perhaps matching TRBD1 (6 bases). Trimming left V 2 bases short and J 1 base short, with 16 bases between. The CDR3 totals 17 residues. The germline gives CDR1 MDHEN, CDR2 SYDVKM. The DNA for the CDR3 is TGTGCCAGCAGTTTAGGGGCAGGGGTGCAAGGCACAGATACGCAGTATTTT. Translated: CASSLGAGVQGTDTQYF.

V usage is TRBV5-6 and J usage is TRBJ1-5; D remains unclear. V lost 2 bases and J lost 0, with 3 bases in between. CDR1 SGHDT and CDR2 YYEEEE come from the germline V gene. CDR3 length equals 13 residues. CDR3 nucleotide sequence: TGTGCCAGCAGCTTCGGTAGCAATCAGCCCCAGCATTTT. It specifies CASSFGSNQPQHF.

Only a few counts were recorded for this clone. CDR3 in amino acids: CASSLDSGGDGYTF. The CDR3 DNA reads as TGTGCCAGCAGCTTAGATTCAGGGGGCGATGGCTACACCTTC. This chain joins TRBV7-2 and TRBJ1-2; TRBD1 agrees at 8 bases. The germline V gene encodes CDR1 SGHTA and CDR2 FQGNSA. The length of the CDR3 is 14 residues. Trimming at V came to 1 base and at J to 6 bases, leaving 4 bases not matched to a gene. The variable domain in full, completed from reference TRBV7-2 and TRBJ1-2, reads GAGVSQSPSNKVTEKGKDVELRCDPISGHTALYWYRQSLGQGLEFLIYFQGNSAPDKSGLPSDRFSAERTGGSVSTLTIQRTQQEDSAVYLCASSLDSGGDGYTFGSGTRLTVV.

V and J are TRBV7-2 and TRBJ1-2; a possible D gene is TRBD1 (5 bases). The V gene lost 4 bases and the J gene lost 5 bases, with 8 bases spanning the gap. In germline, CDR1 is SGHTA, CDR2 FQGNSA. The CDR3 runs to 12 residues. This chain's CDR3 is CASSSGRYGYTF. In nucleotides, the CDR3 is TGTGCCAGCAGCTCGGGGCGGTATGGCTACACCTTC.

The chain combines TRBV12-3 or TRBV12-4 with TRBJ2-7; maybe TRBD2 (6 bases). Trimming left V 5 bases short and J 1 base short, with 9 bases between. The CDR3 contains 13 residues. The DNA for the CDR3 is TGTGCCAGCAGTCCCGGGACTTCCTACGAGCAGTACTTC. This translates into CASSPGTSYEQYF.

The chain is built from TRBV19 and TRBJ1-1; TRBD1 aligns across 8 bases. Germline CDR1 is LNHDA and CDR2 is SQIVND (reference sequence). The V gene end was trimmed by 7 bases and the J gene end by 5 bases; junction bases not matched to a gene: 9. CDR3 length: 14 residues. CDR3 nucleotides: TGTGCCAGTAATCCGGACAGGGCGAGTACTGAAGCTTTCTTT. It codes for CASNPDRASTEAFF.

This clone came up once. The chain carries TRBV29-1 and TRBJ2-5; D is perhaps TRBD2 (7 bases). There are 12 residues in the CDR3. The V end lost 6 bases, the J end lost 3 bases, and 11 bases lay between the germline ends. Germline V gives CDR1 SQVTM, CDR2 ANQGSEA. The DNA of the CDR3 is TGCAGCGTCCTAGGGGGGGAAGAGACCCAGTACTTC. It translates to CSVLGGEETQYF. The full variable domain, completed using reference TRBV29-1 and TRBJ2-5, is SAVISQKPSRDICQRGTSLTIQCQVDSQVTMMFWYRQQPGQSLTLIATANQGSEATYESGFVIDKFPISRPNLTFSTLTVSNMSPEDSSIYLCSVLGGEETQYFGPGTRLLVL.

This chain links TRBV11-2 with TRBJ1-2; D is unclear. The germline V and J ends were trimmed by 1 base and 7 bases, with 10 bases remaining between them. Germline assignment: CDR1 SGHAT and CDR2 FQNNGV. The CDR3 extends over 13 amino acids. The CDR3 bases are TGTGCCAGCAGCTTAGGGGAGGGAGTTGGCTACACCTTC. Translated, it gives CASSLGEGVGYTF.

The chain couples TRBV5-5 to TRBJ1-3, with D perhaps matching TRBD1 (5 bases). This CDR3 has 14 residues. The ends were cut back, 5 bases at V and 2 bases at J, with 11 bases in the middle. CDR1 SGHKS and CDR2 YYEKEE come from the germline V gene (reference sequence). The CDR3 region is CASRPPGTGNTIYF. The CDR3 bases are TGTGCCAGCAGACCTCCAGGGACTGGAAACACCATATATTTT.

This chain joins TRBV6-1 and TRBJ1-1; no firm D call. There are 13 residues in the CDR3. Germline V CDR1 and CDR2: MNHNS, SASEGT. Trimming left V 0 bases short and J 8 bases short, with 10 bases between. In DNA form, the CDR3 reads TGTGCCAGCAGTGAAGCGGGCGCACGAGAAGCTTTCTTT. This translates into CASSEAGAREAFF.

The gene calls are TRBV2 and TRBJ2-7; either TRBD1 or TRBD2 may supply D (5 bases each). V was clipped by 6 bases and J by 4 bases, with 16 bases between them. Germline values: CDR1 SNHLY, CDR2 FYNNEI. The CDR3 has 14 amino acids. The chain's CDR3 is CASRWTGATYEQYF. DNA of the CDR3: TGTGCCAGCAGATGGACCGGGGCGACTTACGAGCAGTACTTC.

The V call is TRBV9, the J call TRBJ2-2, with D unresolved. The germline V gene has CDR1 SGDLS and CDR2 YYNGEE. The length of the CDR3 is 15 residues. Trimming stripped 0 bases from V and 5 bases from J, with 11 bases between. The CDR3 sequence: CASSVVPQRTGELFF. In DNA, the CDR3 is TGTGCCAGCAGCGTAGTCCCCCAGAGGACCGGGGAGCTGTTTTTT.

On this clone: A junction end diverges from the germline sequence, so it may reflect a read error. The chain uses TRBV7-7 and TRBJ1-2; D possibly corresponds to TRBD1 (5 bases). This CDR3 contains 16 residues. Germline values: CDR1 SSHAT, CDR2 FNYEAQ (reference sequence). CDR3 DNA: TGTGCTAGCAGCTCCCCACGGGAGGGGCCGAGATATGGCTACACCTTC. It yields the protein CASSSPREGPRYGYTF.

Points on this clone: At the DNA level, this CDR3 is encoded by other sequences in the same sample as well. This chain joins TRBV2 and TRBJ1-2; 8 positions match TRBD1. Germline assignment: CDR1 SNHLY and CDR2 FYNNEI. V was pared by 6 bases and J by 5 bases, with 8 bases of the junction left unmatched. The CDR3 is made up of 14 amino acids. In nucleotides, the CDR3 is TGTGCCAGCAGGGGTGGACAGGGAGGGTATGGCTACACCTTC. Its protein is CASRGGQGGYGYTF.